Sequencing of this T cell receptor beta chain was carried out in a study of T cell responses to AZD1222 COVID-19 vaccine. TCRdb keeps only in-frame clones here, not all; method: immunoSEQ multiplex PCR. This sample has over 130,000 clones, with around 90% found just once. On this clone: No antigen is known for it.

Study results and caveats: Epitopes outside B.1.351 and B.1.1.7 mutated regions reportedly drew nearly half of spike TCRs. Seropositive status at baseline applied to only a handful of AZD1222 recipients. All repertoire sampling was performed exclusively after the peak T cell response.

The CDR3 has 17 residues. Germline V lookup: CDR1 SEHNR, CDR2 FQNEAQ (reference sequence). The V end was cut by 3 bases, the J end by 1 base, with 19 bases between. The TCR originated in an adult who received the AZD1222 COVID-19 vaccine. The specimen comprised peripheral blood, sampled 28 days after the second AZD1222 dose. This chain uses TRBV7-9 with TRBJ2-7; D gene ambiguous. The CDR3 is CASSLGEVGGYSYEQYF. Written as DNA, the CDR3 is TGTGCCAGCAGCTTGGGTGAGGTCGGTGGCTATTCCTACGAGCAGTACTTC.